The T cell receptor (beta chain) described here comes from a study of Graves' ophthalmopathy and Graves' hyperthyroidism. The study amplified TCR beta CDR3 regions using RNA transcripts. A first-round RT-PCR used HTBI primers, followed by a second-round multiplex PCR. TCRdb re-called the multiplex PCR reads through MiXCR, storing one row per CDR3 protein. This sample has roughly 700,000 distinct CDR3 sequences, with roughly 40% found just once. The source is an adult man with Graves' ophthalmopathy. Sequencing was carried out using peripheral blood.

The CDR3 DNA reads TGTGCCAGCAGCTCCACCCCCGGCCCGACCGGGGAGCTGTTTTTT. Translation gives CASSSTPGPTGELFF. This chain links TRBV7-2 with TRBJ2-2; D is unresolved. V lost 4 bases, J lost 5 bases, and 14 bases lay in between. From germline, CDR1 is SGHTA and CDR2 FQGNSA. The CDR3 runs 15 residues.